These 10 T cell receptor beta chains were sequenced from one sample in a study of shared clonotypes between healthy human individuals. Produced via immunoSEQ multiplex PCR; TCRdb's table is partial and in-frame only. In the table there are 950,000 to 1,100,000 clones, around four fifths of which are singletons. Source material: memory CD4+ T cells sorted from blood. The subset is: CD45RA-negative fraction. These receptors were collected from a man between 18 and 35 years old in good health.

The CDR3 coding sequence is TGTGCCAGCAGCTGGCGGGGAACAAACCAAGGAGATACGCAGTATTTT. Encoded protein: CASSWRGTNQGDTQYF. The rearrangement uses TRBV9 and TRBJ2-3; the D gene is possibly TRBD2 (6 bases). The length of the CDR3 is 16 residues. Germline V gene sequence: CDR1 SGDLS, CDR2 YYNGEE. Between the trimmed V and J ends, which lost 4 bases and 5 bases, there was a span of 20 bases. Full variable domain (remainder filled in from reference TRBV9 and TRBJ2-3): DSGVTQTPKHLITATGQRVTLRCSPRSGDLSVYWYQQSLDQGLQFLIQYYNGEERAKGNILERFSAQQFPDLHSELNLSSLELGDSALYFCASSWRGTNQGDTQYFGPGTRLTVL.

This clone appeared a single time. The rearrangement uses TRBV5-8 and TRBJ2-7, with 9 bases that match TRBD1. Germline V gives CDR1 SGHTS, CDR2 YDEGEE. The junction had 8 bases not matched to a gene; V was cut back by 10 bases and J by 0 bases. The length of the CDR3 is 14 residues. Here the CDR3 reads CAGARDRASYEQYF. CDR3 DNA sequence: TGTGCCGGGGCCCGGGACAGGGCCTCCTACGAGCAGTACTTC.

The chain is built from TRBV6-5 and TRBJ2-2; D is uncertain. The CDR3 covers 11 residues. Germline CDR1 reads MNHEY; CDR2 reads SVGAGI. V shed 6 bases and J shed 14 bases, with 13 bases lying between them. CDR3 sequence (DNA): TGTGCCAGCAGCAACCTTAGGAAACTGTTTTTT. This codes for CASSNLRKLFF.

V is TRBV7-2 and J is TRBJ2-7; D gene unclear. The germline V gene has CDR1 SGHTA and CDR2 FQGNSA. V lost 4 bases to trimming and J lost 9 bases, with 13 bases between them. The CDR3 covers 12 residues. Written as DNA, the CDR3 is TGTGCCAGCAGCTCAAGTGCCTCCGGGCAGTACTTC. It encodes CASSSSASGQYF.

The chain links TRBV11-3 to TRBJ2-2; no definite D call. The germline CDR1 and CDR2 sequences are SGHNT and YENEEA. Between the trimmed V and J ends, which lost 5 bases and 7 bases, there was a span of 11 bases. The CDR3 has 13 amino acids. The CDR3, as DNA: TGTGCCAGCAGCAGGGCGGAGAACGGGGAGCTGTTTTTT. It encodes CASSRAENGELFF.

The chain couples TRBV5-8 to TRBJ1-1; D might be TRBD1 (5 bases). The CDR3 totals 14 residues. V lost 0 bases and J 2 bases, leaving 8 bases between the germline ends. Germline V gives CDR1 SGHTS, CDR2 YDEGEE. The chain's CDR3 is CASSLEQVNTEAFF. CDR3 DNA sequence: TGTGCCAGCAGCTTGGAACAGGTAAACACTGAAGCTTTCTTT.

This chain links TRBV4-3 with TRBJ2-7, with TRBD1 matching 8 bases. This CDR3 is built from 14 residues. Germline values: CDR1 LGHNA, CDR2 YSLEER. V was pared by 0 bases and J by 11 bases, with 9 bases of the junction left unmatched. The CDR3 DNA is TGCGCCAGCAGCCAAGATGGGGCAGGGGGCGTGGAGTACTTC. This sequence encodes CASSQDGAGGVEYF.

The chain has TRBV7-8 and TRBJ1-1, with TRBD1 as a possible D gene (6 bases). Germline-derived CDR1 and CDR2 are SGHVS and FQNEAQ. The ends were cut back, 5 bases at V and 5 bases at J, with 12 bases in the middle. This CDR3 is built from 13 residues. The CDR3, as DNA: TGTGCCAGCAGCGGACAGCCCTGGACTGAAGCTTTCTTT. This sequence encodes CASSGQPWTEAFF.

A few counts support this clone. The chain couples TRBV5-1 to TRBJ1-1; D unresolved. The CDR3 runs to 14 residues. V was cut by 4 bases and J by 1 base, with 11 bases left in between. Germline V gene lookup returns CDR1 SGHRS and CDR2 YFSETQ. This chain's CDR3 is CASSMGMGNTEAFF. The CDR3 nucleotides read TGCGCCAGCAGCATGGGGATGGGGAACACTGAAGCTTTCTTT. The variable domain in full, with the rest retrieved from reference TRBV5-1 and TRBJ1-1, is KAGVTQTPRYLIKTRGQQVTLSCSPISGHRSVSWYQQTPGQGLQFLFEYFSETQRNKGNFPGRFSGRQFSNSRSEMNVSTLELGDSALYLCASSMGMGNTEAFFGQGTRLTVV.

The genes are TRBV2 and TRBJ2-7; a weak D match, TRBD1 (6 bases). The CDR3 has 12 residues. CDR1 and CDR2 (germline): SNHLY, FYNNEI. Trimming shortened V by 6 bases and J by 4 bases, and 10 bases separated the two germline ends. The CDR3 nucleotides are TGTGCCAGCAGGGACCAGGGGTACGAGCAGTACTTC. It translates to CASRDQGYEQYF. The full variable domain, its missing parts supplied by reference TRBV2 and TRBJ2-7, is EPEVTQTPSHQVTQMGQEVILRCVPISNHLYFYWYRQILGQKVEFLVSFYNNEISEKSEIFDDQFSVERPDGSNFTLKIRSTKLEDSAMYFCASRDQGYEQYFGPGTRLTVT.